This is a list of T cell receptor beta chains from one sample in a study of TIL therapy for anti-PD-1-resistant metastatic lung cancer. Produced via immunoSEQ multiplex PCR; TCRdb's table is partial and in-frame only. The profile shows tens of thousands of clones, 70% to 85% of them singletons. Source: blood, taken at baseline. The receptors come from a woman aged 30-79 years with non-small cell lung cancer. Both conserved end residues are part of each CDR3. The D gene is left open where the match is weak. Rows may omit the clone size; those that give it use once, few, many or a size class.

clone size	V gene	D gene	J gene	CDR3 DNA	CDR3 protein
few	TRBV19	.	TRBJ2-1	TGTGCCAGTAGCGGGGCACACCGTGGTGAGCAGTTCTTC	CASSGAHRGEQFF
.	TRBV5-1	TRBD1	TRBJ1-2	TGCGCCAGCAGCTTGGCGGGACAGGGGGCGGAAGGCTACACCTTC	CASSLAGQGAEGYTF
.	TRBV27	.	TRBJ2-5	TGTGCCAGCAGTTTATACCCGGCGCAAGAGACCCAGTACTTC	CASSLYPAQETQYF
.	TRBV27	TRBD1	TRBJ2-3	TGTGCCAGCAGAGGACAGGGGGCGAGAGATACGCAGTATTTT	CASRGQGARDTQYF
.	TRBV4-1	.	TRBJ2-5	TGCGCCAGCAGCCAAGATCTGGGGAGCCCAGGGGAGACCCAGTACTTC	CASSQDLGSPGETQYF
.	TRBV7-8	.	TRBJ2-1	TGTGCCAGCAGCTTAGCGCCGGGACTGGGAAACAATGAGCAGTTCTTC	CASSLAPGLGNNEQFF
.	TRBV6-6	.	TRBJ1-2	TGTGCCAGCAGCTACGGGGGGAGCTCAACCTATGGCTACACCTTC	CASSYGGSSTYGYTF
once	TRBV6-6	TRBD1	TRBJ2-1	TGTGCCAGCAGTCCCGCGGACAGGGACAATGAGCAGTTCTTC	CASSPADRDNEQFF
.	TRBV9	.	TRBJ2-7	TGTGCCAGCAGCGTAGCTACTGGAGGGGGCGGGTTAGACGAGCAGTACTTC	CASSVATGGGGLDEQYF
.	TRBV7-9	.	TRBJ2-7	TGTGCCAGCAGCACCTACAAGACCTACGAGCAGTACTTC	CASSTYKTYEQYF
.	TRBV6-5	.	TRBJ1-6	TGTGCCAGCAGTCTAGCAGGGGATTCACCCCTCCACTTT	CASSLAGDSPLHF
.	TRBV5-1	.	TRBJ2-1	TGCGCCAGCAGCCGGACATACAATGAGCAGTTCTTC	CASSRTYNEQFF
.	TRBV7-2	TRBD2	TRBJ2-3	TGTGCCAGCAGCGGTTACGGGGGGGCTCTGACAGATACGCAGTATTTT	CASSGYGGALTDTQYF
once	TRBV2	TRBD1	TRBJ2-7	TGTGCCAGCAGGGGACAGGGTTACGACGAGCAGTACTTC	CASRGQGYDEQYF
.	TRBV9	TRBD1	TRBJ2-3	TGTGCCAGCAGCGTAGATCGGACAGGGGGCCGCAGAGGGACAGATACGCAGTATTTT	CASSVDRTGGRRGTDTQYF
.	TRBV4-2	.	TRBJ1-2	TGTGCCAGCAGCCAAGAATTGACAGAAGATGGCTACACCTTC	CASSQELTEDGYTF
few	TRBV18	TRBD1	TRBJ2-7	TGTGCCAGCTCACCGTCGACCGGACAGGGAGCCTACGAGCAGTACTTC	CASSPSTGQGAYEQYF
.	TRBV19	TRBD1	TRBJ1-5	TGTGCCAGTACCAACAGGGGAATGGATCAGCCCCAGCATTTT	CASTNRGMDQPQHF
.	TRBV5-1	.	TRBJ2-7	TGCGCCAGCAGCCCGGCCAGTACCTCCTACGAGCAGTACTTC	CASSPASTSYEQYF
.	TRBV29-1	.	TRBJ2-1	TGCAGCGTTGAACAACAGGGAAATGAGCAGTTCTTC	CSVEQQGNEQFF
.	TRBV7-8	TRBD1	TRBJ2-7	TGTGCCAGCAGCCAACAGGGGCGGGAGCAGTACTTC	CASSQQGREQYF
.	TRBV6-1	.	TRBJ1-5	TGTGCCAGCAGATGGGAACAGAAAAGCAATCAGCCCCAGCATTTT	CASRWEQKSNQPQHF
.	TRBV6-6	TRBD1	TRBJ2-1	TGTGCCAGCAGTTACGCGACAGGGTTCGATGAGCAGTTCTTC	CASSYATGFDEQFF
.	TRBV4-3	TRBD1	TRBJ1-5	TGCGCCAGCAGCCAAGTAGGGGGCCAGCCCCAGCATTTT	CASSQVGGQPQHF
.	TRBV5-1	.	TRBJ2-2	TGCGCCAGCAGCTTACTAGAAACCACGAACACCGGGGAGCTGTTTTTT	CASSLLETTNTGELFF
once	TRBV15	TRBD1	TRBJ1-2	TGTGCCACCAGCAGAGGCTGGATGACGACAGGGGGACCTAACTATGGCTACACCTTC	CATSRGWMTTGGPNYGYTF
.	TRBV5-1	.	TRBJ1-3	TGCGCCAGCAGAGAGGACAGTGGCTCTGGAAACACCATATATTTT	CASREDSGSGNTIYF
few	TRBV10-3	.	TRBJ2-7	TGTGCCATCAGTGATGGGGCAGGACTAATAAACGAGCAGTACTTC	CAISDGAGLINEQYF
.	TRBV11-2	TRBD1	TRBJ1-2	TGTGCCAGCAGCCGTCAAGGACAGGGGAACTATGGCTACACCTTC	CASSRQGQGNYGYTF
.	TRBV11-2	.	TRBJ2-5	TGTGCCAGCAGCGCTAATAACCAAGAGACCCAGTACTTC	CASSANNQETQYF
few	TRBV5-1	TRBD2	TRBJ2-7	TGCGCCAGCAGGATCGGCGGACTAGCGGGAGGGAGTCGGGATGAGCAGTACTTC	CASRIGGLAGGSRDEQYF
.	TRBV5-1	TRBD2	TRBJ2-1	TGCGCCAGCAGCTTCCAGGGCCTGGCGGGAGTCTACAATGAGCAGTTCTTC	CASSFQGLAGVYNEQFF
.	TRBV6-1	TRBD1	TRBJ2-5	TGTGCCAGCAGTGTCGGGACAGGGAGGGCCCAGTACTTC	CASSVGTGRAQYF
.	TRBV5-6	.	TRBJ1-4	TGTGCCAGCAGCTTGGGTCAAATCAAAGGGGAAAAACTGTTTTTT	CASSLGQIKGEKLFF
.	TRBV5-5	TRBD2	TRBJ2-5	TGTGCCAGCAGCTTGGCCGTAGGGGAGGGAGAGACCCAGTACTTC	CASSLAVGEGETQYF
.	TRBV25-1	TRBD1	TRBJ2-7	TGTGCCAGCAGACGAGAGGACAGGGCCTACGAGCAGTACTTC	CASRREDRAYEQYF
.	TRBV13	.	TRBJ1-2	TGTGCCAGCAGCTTAGCCGGGGTGGCGCGTGATGGCTACACCTTC	CASSLAGVARDGYTF
once	TRBV6-5	.	TRBJ1-5	TGTGCCAGCAGTTACTCACAGGCGAATCAGCCCCAGCATTTT	CASSYSQANQPQHF
few	TRBV4-2	.	TRBJ2-1	TGTGCCAGCAGCCAAGATAGGAGCTCCTACAATGAGCAGTTCTTC	CASSQDRSSYNEQFF
few	TRBV6-5	.	TRBJ1-1	TGTGCCAGCAGCCCTGGACGGTTGAACACTGAAGCTTTCTTT	CASSPGRLNTEAFF
.	TRBV10-3	TRBD2	TRBJ2-1	TGTGCCACAACTAGCGGAGGCAATTACAATGAGCAGTTCTTC	CATTSGGNYNEQFF
.	TRBV11-2	.	TRBJ2-1	TGTGCCAGCAGCTCGATGCGGGGCCCCTCCTACAATGAGCAGTTCTTC	CASSSMRGPSYNEQFF
.	TRBV5-1	TRBD2	TRBJ2-3	TGCGCCAGCAGCTTGGTGGCTAGCGGAAGCACAGATACGCAGTATTTT	CASSLVASGSTDTQYF
.	TRBV5-1	.	TRBJ1-5	TGCGCCAGCAGCTTGGCAGGGAGTCCGCCCCAGCATTTT	CASSLAGSPPQHF
few	TRBV2	.	TRBJ1-2	TGTGCCAGCAGTTTTGGACAAGCTGGCTATGGCTACACCTTC	CASSFGQAGYGYTF
.	TRBV27	TRBD2	TRBJ2-4	TGTGCCAGCAGTTTAGACGCGGGGGGGCGAATTGCCAAAAACATTCAGTACTTC	CASSLDAGGRIAKNIQYF
once	TRBV9	.	TRBJ2-7	TGTGCCAGCAGCCCCGACTCGGGTCCTTACTACGAGCAGTACTTC	CASSPDSGPYYEQYF
.	TRBV7-9	.	TRBJ1-6	TGTGCCAGCAGCCCCGCTAGCTCCTATAATTCACCCCTCCACTTT	CASSPASSYNSPLHF
.	TRBV9	TRBD1	TRBJ2-5	TGTGCCAGCAGCACCGGGACAGGGGGAGAGACCCAGTACTTC	CASSTGTGGETQYF
.	TRBV2	TRBD1	TRBJ1-5	TGTGCCAGCAGCTTATATGGACAGGGAAGCAATCAGCCCCAGCATTTT	CASSLYGQGSNQPQHF
.	TRBV4-3	.	TRBJ2-3	TGCGCCAGCAGCCAAGATAACACAAACACAGATACGCAGTATTTT	CASSQDNTNTDTQYF
.	TRBV19	.	TRBJ1-1	TGTGCCAGTAGTATTAATAGGAACACTGAAGCTTTCTTT	CASSINRNTEAFF
.	TRBV21-1	.	TRBJ1-1	TGTGCCAGCAGCAAAGGGCGAGTGAACACTGAAGCTTTCTTT	CASSKGRVNTEAFF
few	TRBV5-1	.	TRBJ1-2	TGCGCCAGCAGCTCCTCAGGGGATCCCTATGGCTACACCTTC	CASSSSGDPYGYTF
.	TRBV4-3	TRBD2	TRBJ2-3	TGCGCCAGCAGCCAAGAGGTGGCTAGCGGGATAGATACGCAGTATTTT	CASSQEVASGIDTQYF